Shown below are 9 T cell receptor beta chains from a single sample sequenced in a study of T cell responses to AZD1222 COVID-19 vaccine. The repertoire was sequenced with immunoSEQ multiplex PCR; TCRdb's copy has only in-frame clones and lacks some. The table lists over 75,000 clones, around nine tenths of them singletons. The source material was peripheral blood, sampled 28 days after the second AZD1222 dose. Every receptor here comes from an adult who received the AZD1222 COVID-19 vaccine.

Remarks on this clone: This same CDR3 is encoded by further DNA sequences in the sample. V gene TRBV19 combines with J gene TRBJ2-7, with 7 bases matching TRBD2. Trimming removed 3 bases from V and 0 bases from J; junction bases left unmatched: 2. The CDR3 extends over 14 amino acids. Germline V gene data show CDR1 as LNHDA and CDR2 as SQIVND (reference sequence). The CDR3 DNA reads as TGTGCCAGTAGTATTGGGGGGGGCTCCTACGAGCAGTACTTC. Its protein product is CASSIGGGSYEQYF.

This clone was seen only once. V usage is TRBV27 and J usage is TRBJ1-1; D is possibly TRBD1 (5 bases). CDR1 MNHEY and CDR2 SMNVEV come from the germline V gene (reference sequence). V shed 3 bases and J shed 3 bases, with 11 bases lying between them. CDR3 length: 14 amino acids. The CDR3 sequence: CASSFKGADTEAFF. The CDR3 bases are TGTGCCAGCAGTTTCAAAGGGGCGGACACTGAAGCTTTCTTT.

The chain is built from TRBV4-1 and TRBJ2-4; TRBD1 aligns across 11 bases. Germline V gives CDR1 MGHRA, CDR2 YSYEKL. The CDR3 extends over 17 amino acids. J was trimmed by 9 bases and V by 1 base; bases with no gene match: 11. The CDR3 loop reads CASSQGAGQGVFGIQYF. DNA for the CDR3: TGCGCCAGCAGCCAAGGGGCGGGACAGGGGGTCTTCGGCATTCAGTACTTC.

This sequence joins TRBV11-2 and TRBJ1-6; TRBD1 might be the D (5 bases). This CDR3 is built from 15 residues. The V and J ends lost 0 bases and 9 bases respectively, with 12 bases between them. CDR1 SGHAT and CDR2 FQNNGV come from the germline V gene. CDR3: CASSLEPGLTSPLHF. Written as DNA, the CDR3 is TGTGCCAGCAGCTTAGAACCAGGGCTGACTTCACCCCTCCACTTT.

This clone has a single count. The chain recombines TRBV11-2 with TRBJ1-6, with 7 bases lining up with TRBD1. The CDR3 covers 14 residues. Germline CDR1 SGHAT, CDR2 FQNNGV. V lost 3 bases, J lost 8 bases, and 4 bases stayed unmatched. CDR3 sequence reads: CASSFTDRDSPLHF. The CDR3 coding sequence is TGTGCCAGCAGCTTTACAGACAGGGATTCACCCCTCCACTTT.

This rearrangement joins TRBV7-3 to TRBJ1-2; no firm D call. V lost 1 base and J lost 6, with 18 bases in between. The germline V gene has CDR1 SGHTA and CDR2 FQGTGA. The CDR3 runs to 16 residues. In nucleotides, the CDR3 is TGTGCCAGCAGCTTAAACCCGGGTGGGTCAGGCGATGGCTACACCTTC. Translating gives CASSLNPGGSGDGYTF. Full variable domain (outside the CDR3, taken from reference TRBV7-3 and TRBJ1-2): GAGVSQTPSNKVTEKGKYVELRCDPISGHTALYWYRQSLGQGPEFLIYFQGTGAADDSGLPNDRFFAVRPEGSVSTLKIQRTERGDSAVYLCASSLNPGGSGDGYTFGSGTRLTVV.

V is TRBV4-1 and J is TRBJ1-1, with D possibly matching TRBD1 (5 bases). V was shortened by 6 bases and J by 5 bases, with 19 bases between the two germline ends. This CDR3 is 15 amino acids long. The V gene's germline CDR1 is MGHRA and CDR2 YSYEKL. CDR3 nucleotide sequence: TGCGCCAGCAGAGTAGTCGACAGACGGGAGACTGAAGCTTTCTTT. Translation gives CASRVVDRRETEAFF.

The genes are TRBV30 and TRBJ1-4, with D perhaps matching TRBD1 (6 bases). This CDR3 is 13 amino acids long. Between the trimmed V and J ends, which lost 4 bases and 4 bases, there was a span of 10 bases. The V gene's germline CDR1 is GTSNPN and CDR2 SVGIG (reference sequence). The CDR3 region is CAWTGQLNEKLFF. CDR3 nucleotides: TGTGCCTGGACCGGACAGCTTAATGAAAAACTGTTTTTT.

This sequence joins TRBV9 and TRBJ2-7, with D perhaps TRBD2 (6 bases). V was cut by 4 bases and J by 1 base, with 12 bases left in between. CDR3 length equals 14 residues. Germline V CDR1 and CDR2: SGDLS, YYNGEE. The CDR3 DNA follows: TGTGCCAGCAGCCCCGGGACTGGTTCCTACGAGCAGTACTTC. Protein sequence: CASSPGTGSYEQYF.